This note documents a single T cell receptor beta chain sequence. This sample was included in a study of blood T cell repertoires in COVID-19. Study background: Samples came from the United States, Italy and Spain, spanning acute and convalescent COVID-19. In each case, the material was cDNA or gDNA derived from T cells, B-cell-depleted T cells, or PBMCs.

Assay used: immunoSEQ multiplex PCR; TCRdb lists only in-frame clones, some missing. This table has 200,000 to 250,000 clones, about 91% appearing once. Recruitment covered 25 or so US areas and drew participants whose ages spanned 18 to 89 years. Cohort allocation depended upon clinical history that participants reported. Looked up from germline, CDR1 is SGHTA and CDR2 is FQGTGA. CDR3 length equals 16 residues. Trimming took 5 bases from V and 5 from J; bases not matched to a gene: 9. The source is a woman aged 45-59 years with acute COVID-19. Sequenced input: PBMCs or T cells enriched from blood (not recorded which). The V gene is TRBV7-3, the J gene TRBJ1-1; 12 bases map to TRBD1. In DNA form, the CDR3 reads TGTGCCAGCAGCGTCGGGACAGGGGGCGCGAGGACTGAAGCTTTCTTT. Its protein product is CASSVGTGGARTEAFF.